This T cell receptor beta chain was found in a study of CXCR3-negative and CXCR3-positive naive CD8 T cells. Findings and caveats of the study: TCR interaction strength was inferred from TRB CDR3 physicochemistry, as CD5 matched across naive subsets. Naive CXCR3-positive cells had TRB CDR3s more hydrophobic than those of CXCR3-negative naive cells. Similar TRBV-TRBJ gene usage was seen in naive CXCR3-negative and CXCR3-positive cells, but not in memory cells.

Germline values: CDR1 LGHNA, CDR2 YNFKEQ. The CDR3 contains 16 residues. The libraries of TRB cDNA were prepared using 5' RACE with UMI labels. TCRdb reprocessed the 5' RACE reads, keeping one entry per CDR3 protein, no DNA. The sample yields some 150,000 distinct CDR3 sequences, of which the top ten take up 0.41%. Details on this clonotype: The target antigen is unknown.

The TCR originated in a human donor in good health. Some clones in this sample may be carry-over from other donors' samples. Sequences were obtained from naive CXCR3+ CD8+ T cells from blood. Subset: CD45RO-CCR7+CD27+CD95- naive CD8+ T cells expressing CXCR3 (TNR3+). This chain uses TRBV4-2 with TRBJ2-7; TCRdb proposes TRBD2, but this gene call is untestable without DNA. CDR3 in amino acids: CASSQKPGGFSYEQYF.